This passage covers 14 T cell receptor beta chains from one sample sequenced in a study of cytomegalovirus exposure and HLA in healthy donors (TCRdb year 2017). The library relied on the immunoSEQ multiplex PCR assay. The multiplex PCR relied on a mix of 60 forward primers for TCR Vbeta segments and 13 reverse primers for TCR Jbeta segments. Imported from immuneACCESS, the table was reduced by TCRdb to in-frame sequences with V and J called. These copies leave out some clones; in studies compared against another copy, an unresolved V gene accounts for under half, and the cause of the remainder is not known. Within this sample are roughly 200,000 clones, with roughly 91% of them counted one time only. The ten largest clones capture around 1% of the sample. Source material: PBMCs. The receptor set was obtained from a young woman in good health and CMV-seronegative.

The J gene is TRBJ2-7, the V gene TRBV7-2, with TRBD2 as a possible D gene (7 bases). CDR1 is SGHTA and CDR2 is FQGNSA in the germline V gene. Trimming pared 4 bases from V and 7 bases from J, leaving 23 bases between. This CDR3 contains 16 residues. The CDR3 DNA is TGTGCCAGCAGCTCATTTGGGGCGGGGGCCTTGGGTGAGCAGTACTTC. It is translated as CASSSFGAGALGEQYF.

This chain links TRBV7-6 with TRBJ1-1; 8 bases align to TRBD1. The germline V gene encodes CDR1 SGHVS and CDR2 FNYEAQ. This CDR3 is built from 20 residues. V dropped 0 bases and J dropped 0; count of bases not matched to a gene: 15. CDR3 protein: CASSLAVSIPGQEMNTEAFF. The CDR3 coding sequence is TGTGCCAGCAGCTTAGCGGTTTCGATCCCGGGACAGGAGATGAACACTGAAGCTTTCTTT.

The J gene is TRBJ2-7, the V gene TRBV6-5; TRBD1 is a possible D gene (5 bases). This CDR3 is 12 amino acids long. The germline V gene encodes CDR1 MNHEY and CDR2 SVGAGI. V lost 4 bases and J lost 3, with 7 bases in between. CDR3 nucleotide sequence: TGTGCCAGCAGTTTTACAGGCTACGAGCAGTACTTC. This gives the protein CASSFTGYEQYF.

The chain recombines TRBV5-1 with TRBJ2-7; 12 bases are shared with TRBD2. Germline V gene lookup returns CDR1 SGHRS and CDR2 YFSETQ. Trimming cost V 4 bases and J 6 bases; bases outside gene matches: 11. The CDR3 runs 16 residues. CDR3 protein: CASSAASGRGLGEQYF. In DNA form, the CDR3 reads TGCGCCAGCAGCGCAGCTAGCGGGAGGGGGCTCGGCGAGCAGTACTTC.

The chain employs TRBV4-3 and TRBJ2-1, with 10 bases that match TRBD2. After removal of 0 bases from V and 8 bases from J, the junction contained 7 bases not matched to a gene. The CDR3 runs 16 residues. The germline V gene encodes CDR1 LGHNA and CDR2 YSLEER. CDR3 DNA sequence: TGCGCCAGCAGCCAAGAACCTAGCGGGGGCGGGGATGAGCAGTTCTTC. It encodes CASSQEPSGGGDEQFF.

V and J are TRBV11-3 and TRBJ2-1; 7 bases match TRBD2. From germline, CDR1 is SGHNT and CDR2 YENEEA. The V and J ends lost 4 bases and 3 bases, in that order; junction bases with no gene match: 15. The CDR3 runs to 18 residues. The CDR3 DNA sequence: TGTGCCAGCAGCTCGATATCTAAAGGACTAGGGTACTACAATGAGCAGTTCTTC. Encoded protein: CASSSISKGLGYYNEQFF.

The chain uses TRBV7-2 and TRBJ2-5; D is uncertain. Germline loops: CDR1 SGHTA, CDR2 FQGNSA. The CDR3 length is 14 residues. V was trimmed by 6 bases and J by 4 bases, leaving 15 bases between them. The CDR3 protein is CASRGRGSRETQYF. Written as DNA, the CDR3 is TGTGCCAGCAGAGGCAGAGGTTCAAGAGAGACCCAGTACTTC.

The gene calls are TRBV13 and TRBJ1-2; D might be TRBD1 (6 bases). V was clipped by 5 bases and J by 2 bases, with 9 bases between them. The CDR3 runs 13 residues. Germline assignment: CDR1 PRHDT and CDR2 FYEKMQ (reference sequence). The CDR3 coding sequence is TGTGCCAGCAGCCATACAGGGAACTATGGCTACACCTTC. This sequence encodes CASSHTGNYGYTF.

The gene calls are TRBV5-1 and TRBJ2-5; tentatively, D is TRBD1 (5 bases). Deletions cut 0 bases from V and 3 bases from J, with 6 bases between. CDR3 size: 13 residues. Germline V CDR1 and CDR2: SGHRS, YFSETQ. CDR3 DNA sequence: TGCGCCAGCAGCTTGGCCAGGGAAGAGACCCAGTACTTC. Amino acids: CASSLAREETQYF.

The DNA for the CDR3 is TGTGCCAGCAGCTTAGTCGGGGGTGGGGGGGGTCAGCCCCAGCATTTT. This sequence encodes CASSLVGGGGGQPQHF. V is TRBV7-8 and J is TRBJ1-5; D possibly corresponds to TRBD1 (5 bases). The CDR3 is 16 amino acids. V was cut by 1 base and J by 6 bases, with 16 bases left in between. Germline loops: CDR1 SGHVS, CDR2 FQNEAQ.

V gene TRBV10-1 combines with J gene TRBJ2-5; weak D call: TRBD1 (5 bases). Trimming took off 2 bases at V and 7 bases at J, with 5 bases between the two ends. Germline CDR1 WNHNN, CDR2 SYGVQD (reference sequence). This CDR3 has 11 residues. The CDR3, as DNA: TGCGCCAGCAGTGAGGGGGCGACCCAGTACTTC. This translates into CASSEGATQYF.

This clone was detected only once. This chain connects TRBV28 to TRBJ1-2; 7 bases match TRBD1. Germline CDR1 MDHEN, CDR2 SYDVKM. CDR3 size: 14 residues. Trimming cost V 6 bases and J 1 base; bases outside gene matches: 5. CDR3 DNA: TGTGCCAGCAGAGACAGGGTTGGTAACTATGGCTACACCTTC. It codes for CASRDRVGNYGYTF.

The table lists this clone with a count of one. This chain connects TRBV7-2 to TRBJ1-2, with D unresolved. V was clipped by 1 base and J by 5 bases, with 8 bases between them. Germline lookup yields CDR1 SGHTA and CDR2 FQGNSA. The CDR3 spans 13 residues. DNA of the CDR3: TGTGCCAGCAGCTTAGTCTCTCGGTATGGCTACACCTTC. Its translation: CASSLVSRYGYTF.

The chain couples TRBV15 to TRBJ2-5; 12 bases line up with TRBD2. V shed 9 bases and J 5 bases; nucleotides not matched to a gene: 7. The germline V gene has CDR1 LNHNV and CDR2 YYDKDF (reference sequence). The CDR3 totals 14 residues. The CDR3 DNA is TGTGCCACACGACTAGCGGGAGTCTTGGAGACCCAGTACTTC. Its translation: CATRLAGVLETQYF.